The present T cell receptor beta chain was sequenced within a study of cytomegalovirus exposure and HLA in healthy donors. The length of the CDR3 is 12 residues. Trimming shortened V by 4 bases and J by 0 bases, and 6 bases separated the two germline ends. Germline lookup yields CDR1 GTSNPN and CDR2 SVGIG (reference sequence). In the PCR, 60 Vbeta and 13 Jbeta primers were used. Clones were sequenced by immunoSEQ multiplex PCR, and TCRdb holds only the in-frame ones, with some missing. This table holds 140,000 or so clones, approximately 80% found once. This clone was counted between two and nine times.

The clonotype was recovered from a man in his forties or fifties in good health and CMV-seronegative. Sequences were obtained from PBMCs. This chain connects TRBV30 to TRBJ1-1; D not resolved. The chain's CDR3 is CAWKQLNTEAFF. Written as DNA, the CDR3 is TGTGCCTGGAAACAGCTGAACACTGAAGCTTTCTTT.